Shown below are 15 T cell receptor beta chains from a single sample sequenced in a study of human CD8 memory T cell subsets. UMI-labeled 5' RACE yielded the TCR beta libraries. From the 5' RACE reads, TCRdb lists one entry per CDR3 protein and no DNA. This table lists about 10,000 distinct CDR3 sequences. The sample was CD8+ stem-like memory T cells (TSCM and TCM) sorted from PBMCs. Subset in this sample: stem-like memory CD8 T cells (TSTEM), CCR7+ PD-1- TIGIT-. The source of these receptors is a human donor in good health.

V is TRBV29-1 and J is TRBJ1-2; the TCRdb D gene call, TRBD1, has no DNA to confirm it. This CDR3 comprises 13 residues. Germline loops: CDR1 SQVTM, CDR2 ANQGSEA. The CDR3 is CSALGQGNYGYTF. The full variable domain, rest sourced from reference TRBV29-1 and TRBJ1-2, is SAVISQKPSRDICQRGTSLTIQCQVDSQVTMMFWYRQQPGQSLTLIATANQGSEATYESGFVIDKFPISRPNLTFSTLTVSNMSPEDSSIYLCSALGQGNYGYTFGSGTRLTVV.

The CDR3 protein is CASSQDYHNEQFF. The V gene is TRBV4-3, the J gene TRBJ2-1. Germline-derived CDR1 and CDR2 are LGHNA and YSLEER. The CDR3 length is 13 residues.

This chain connects TRBV29-1 to TRBJ2-1. The germline CDR1 and CDR2 sequences are SQVTM and ANQGSEA. The CDR3 length is 11 residues. The CDR3 loop is CSVEDTGEQFF.

The chain uses TRBV6-2 or TRBV6-3 and TRBJ2-1. The CDR3 has 13 amino acids. Germline lookup yields CDR1 MNHEY and CDR2 SVGEGT. The CDR3 region is CASSFLGNNEQFF.

The chain employs TRBV28 and TRBJ2-3; TCRdb's D call of TRBD1 is untestable without DNA. This CDR3 is built from 15 residues. Germline V gives CDR1 MDHEN, CDR2 SYDVKM. The CDR3 spells CASSSLARGTDTQYF.

The V call is TRBV10-3, the J call TRBJ2-7; TCRdb names TRBD2, which stays unverified in the absence of DNA. The germline V gene has CDR1 ENHRY and CDR2 SYGVKD. The CDR3 has 16 amino acids. The CDR3: CAISEDTSGALREQYF.

CDR3 sequence reads: CASSLLAMSNYGYTF. The chain uses TRBV7-8 and TRBJ1-2. Germline-derived CDR1 and CDR2 are SGHVS and FQNEAQ. The CDR3 extends over 15 amino acids.

The chain is built from TRBV7-6 and TRBJ2-3; the D gene TCRdb calls, TRBD2, cannot be checked with no DNA. Per the germline V gene, CDR1 is SGHVS and CDR2 is FNYEAQ. The CDR3 length is 19 residues. CDR3 residues: CASSTKVSGTSGGTDTQYF.

This clonotype registers medium-sized (0.01 to 0.1%) by frequency. V and J are TRBV6-2 or TRBV6-3 and TRBJ2-7; the TCRdb D gene call, TRBD2, has no DNA to confirm it. Looked up from germline, CDR1 is MNHEY and CDR2 is SVGEGT. The CDR3 runs 14 residues. The CDR3: CASSSAGESYEQYF.

This clonotype is called medium-sized based on its frequency. The chain joins TRBV6-4 to TRBJ2-3; the D call from TCRdb, TRBD2, cannot be confirmed without DNA. Germline V CDR1 and CDR2: MRHNA, SNTAGT. The CDR3 sequence is 16 residues long. This chain's CDR3 is CASSPSGGAGTDTQYF.

The CDR3 reads CASSFGGSQETQYF. The chain carries TRBV7-9 and TRBJ2-5; TCRdb's D call, TRBD1, is unchecked because there is no DNA. The CDR3 extends over 14 amino acids. Germline V lookup: CDR1 SEHNR, CDR2 FQNEAQ (reference sequence).

This chain connects TRBV29-1 to TRBJ1-2; TCRdb's D call, TRBD1, is unchecked because there is no DNA. The CDR3 totals 15 residues. Per the germline V gene, CDR1 is SQVTM and CDR2 is ANQGSEA. CDR3 loop: CSVEGGQGANYGYTF.

The chain links TRBV20-1 to TRBJ2-5; TCRdb designates TRBD2, a call that cannot be tested without DNA. The CDR3 covers 18 residues. Germline CDR1 and CDR2: DFQATT and SNEGSKA (reference sequence). The CDR3 spells CSAKIPGLAGGPQETQYF.

The chain carries TRBV23-1 and TRBJ2-3; as DNA is missing, the TRBD2 call by TCRdb cannot be tested. TRBV23-1 is recorded as an ORF, its role being uncertain. This CDR3 is built from 18 residues. The CDR3 reads CASSHPLAGGPGQDTQYF.

Here the CDR3 reads CASLTYVRTYEQYF. The rearrangement joins TRBV28 to TRBJ2-7. The CDR3 runs to 14 residues. The germline V gene has CDR1 MDHEN and CDR2 SYDVKM.